Shown below are 5 T cell receptor beta chains from a single sample sequenced in a study. TCRdb itself ran the RT-PCR reads through MiXCR, one entry per CDR3 protein. This sample has about 700,000 distinct CDR3 sequences, with approximately 15% found just once. Input material: memory CD4+ T cells from blood. These receptors were collected from a female donor in good health, serving as a healthy control.

Many counts were recorded for this clonotype. The J gene is TRBJ2-1, the V gene TRBV18; TRBD1 might be the D (6 bases). CDR3 length: 21 residues. V lost 3 bases, J lost 0 bases, and 27 bases lay in between. The V gene's germline CDR1 is KGHSH and CDR2 LQKENI. The CDR3 loop reads CASSPKSVGQSSYRSYNEQFF. CDR3 nucleotides: TGTGCCAGCTCACCCAAGTCGGTAGGACAGTCCTCATATCGCTCCTACAATGAGCAGTTCTTC.

The chain joins TRBV7-2 to TRBJ1-6; 9 nucleotides align to TRBD1. The CDR3 is 14 amino acids. CDR1 is SGHTA and CDR2 is FQGNSA in the germline V gene. V gave up 5 bases and J gave up 10 bases; unmatched junction bases: 6. The CDR3 is CASSRGQGESPLHF. Written as DNA, the CDR3 is TGTGCCAGCAGCCGGGGACAGGGTGAATCACCCCTCCACTTT. The full variable domain, in which reference TRBV7-2 and TRBJ1-6 provide the parts outside the CDR3, is GAGVSQSPSNKVTEKGKDVELRCDPISGHTALYWYRQSLGQGLEFLIYFQGNSAPDKSGLPSDRFSAERTGGSVSTLTIQRTQQEDSAVYLCASSRGQGESPLHFGNGTRLTVT.

The chain couples TRBV10-2 to TRBJ2-3; 7 positions match TRBD2. The length of the CDR3 is 15 residues. Per the germline V gene, CDR1 is WSHSY and CDR2 is SAAADI. V shed 2 bases, J shed 5 bases, and the junction held 7 bases outside the gene matches. For the CDR3, the DNA is TGCGCCAGCAGTGAGCTCGGGAGGAGGTTAGATACGCAGTATTTT. This sequence encodes CASSELGRRLDTQYF.

J is TRBJ2-6 and V is TRBV18; possibly TRBD1 for D (6 bases). Trimming pared 5 bases from V and 1 base from J, leaving 9 bases between. The CDR3 contains 15 residues. Germline values: CDR1 KGHSH, CDR2 LQKENI. CDR3: CASSAGESGANVLTF. CDR3 DNA: TGTGCCAGCTCAGCAGGGGAGTCTGGGGCCAACGTCCTGACTTTC.

There are a few counts of this clonotype. The gene calls are TRBV7-2 and TRBJ2-1; a possible D gene is TRBD2 (5 bases). This CDR3 has 15 residues. Trimming took off 8 bases at V and 0 bases at J, with 14 bases between the two ends. CDR1 and CDR2 from the germline V gene are SGHTA and FQGNSA. DNA for the CDR3: TGTGCCAGCCGACCAGGTGGGAGCTCCTACAATGAGCAGTTCTTC. It codes for CASRPGGSSYNEQFF.